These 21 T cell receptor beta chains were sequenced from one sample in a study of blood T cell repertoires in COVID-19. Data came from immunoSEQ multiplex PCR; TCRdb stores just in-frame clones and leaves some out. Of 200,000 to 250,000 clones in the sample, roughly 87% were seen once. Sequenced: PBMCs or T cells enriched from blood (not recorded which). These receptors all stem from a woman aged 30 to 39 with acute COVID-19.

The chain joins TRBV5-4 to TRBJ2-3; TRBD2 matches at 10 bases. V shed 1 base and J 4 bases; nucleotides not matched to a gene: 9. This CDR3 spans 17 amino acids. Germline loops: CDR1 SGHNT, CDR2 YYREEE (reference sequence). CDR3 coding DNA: TGTGCCAGCAGCTTGTTGTGGCCTAGCGGGAGTGCAGATACGCAGTATTTT. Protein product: CASSLLWPSGSADTQYF.

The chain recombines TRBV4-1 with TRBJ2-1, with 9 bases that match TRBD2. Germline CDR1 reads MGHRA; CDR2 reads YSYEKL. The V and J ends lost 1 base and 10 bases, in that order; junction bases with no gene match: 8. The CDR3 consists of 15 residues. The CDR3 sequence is CASSQGTSARWEQFF. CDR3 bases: TGCGCCAGCAGCCAAGGGACTAGCGCTCGGTGGGAGCAGTTCTTC.

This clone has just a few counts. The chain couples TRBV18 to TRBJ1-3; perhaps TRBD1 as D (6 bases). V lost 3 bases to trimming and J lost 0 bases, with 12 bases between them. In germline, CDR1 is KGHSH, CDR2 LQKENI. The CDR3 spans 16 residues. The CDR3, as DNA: TGTGCCAGCTCACCTGGAAGGACAGTCTCTGGAAACACCATATATTTT. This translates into CASSPGRTVSGNTIYF.

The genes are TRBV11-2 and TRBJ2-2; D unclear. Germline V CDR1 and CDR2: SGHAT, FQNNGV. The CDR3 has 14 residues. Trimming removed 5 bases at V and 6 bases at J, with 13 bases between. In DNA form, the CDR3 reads TGTGCCAGCAGCCTAACCCGCGTTTCCGGGGAGCTGTTTTTT. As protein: CASSLTRVSGELFF.

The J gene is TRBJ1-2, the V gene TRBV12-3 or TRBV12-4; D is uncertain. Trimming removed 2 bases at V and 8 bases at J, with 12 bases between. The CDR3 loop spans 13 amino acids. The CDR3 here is CASSLWLGGGYTF. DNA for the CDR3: TGTGCCAGCAGTTTATGGCTGGGAGGAGGCTACACCTTC.

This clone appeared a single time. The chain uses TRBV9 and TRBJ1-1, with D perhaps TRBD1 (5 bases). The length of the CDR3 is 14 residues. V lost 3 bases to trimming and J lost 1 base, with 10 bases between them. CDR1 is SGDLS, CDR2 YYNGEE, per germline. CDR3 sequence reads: CASSATEANTEAFF. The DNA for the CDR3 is TGTGCCAGCAGCGCGACAGAGGCGAACACTGAAGCTTTCTTT.

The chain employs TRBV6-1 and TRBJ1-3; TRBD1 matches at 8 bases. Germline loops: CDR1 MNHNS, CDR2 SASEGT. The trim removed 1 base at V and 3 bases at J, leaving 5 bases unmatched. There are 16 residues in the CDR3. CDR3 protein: CASSEETGVFGNTIYF. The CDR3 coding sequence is TGTGCCAGCAGTGAAGAGACAGGGGTTTTTGGAAACACCATATATTTT.

Written as DNA, the CDR3 is TGTGCCAGCAGTTTATTGCAGGGCAATCAGCCCCAGCATTTT. Its translation is CASSLLQGNQPQHF. The genes are TRBV28 and TRBJ1-5; D unclear. From germline, CDR1 is MDHEN and CDR2 SYDVKM. The CDR3 has 14 residues. V was pared by 1 base and J by 2 bases, with 6 bases between.

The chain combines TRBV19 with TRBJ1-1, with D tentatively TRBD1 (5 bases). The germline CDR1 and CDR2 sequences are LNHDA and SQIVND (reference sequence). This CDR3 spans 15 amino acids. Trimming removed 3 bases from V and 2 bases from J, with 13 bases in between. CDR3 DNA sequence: TGTGCCAGTAGTATTCCGCAGGGACTAAACACTGAAGCTTTCTTT. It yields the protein CASSIPQGLNTEAFF.

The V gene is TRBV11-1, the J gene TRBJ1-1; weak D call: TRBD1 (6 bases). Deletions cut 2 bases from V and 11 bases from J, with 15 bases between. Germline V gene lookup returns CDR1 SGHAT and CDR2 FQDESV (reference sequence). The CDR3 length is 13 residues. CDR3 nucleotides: TGTGCCAGCAGCTTACAACAGGGTCGGTCTGCTTTCTTT. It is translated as CASSLQQGRSAFF.

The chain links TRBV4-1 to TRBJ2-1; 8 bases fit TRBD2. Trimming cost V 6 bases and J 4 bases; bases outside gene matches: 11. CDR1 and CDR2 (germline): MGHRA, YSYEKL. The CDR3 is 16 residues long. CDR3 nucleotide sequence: TGCGCCAGCAGTTTGCGGGAGGCCGTTTCGTACAATGAGCAGTTCTTC. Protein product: CASSLREAVSYNEQFF.

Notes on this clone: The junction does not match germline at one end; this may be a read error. The DNA for the CDR3 is TGTGCCAGCAGTGAAGCGCTCCGCGGGTCCAACTTT. This encodes CASSEALRGSNF. The V gene is TRBV2, the J gene TRBJ1-6; no firm D call. CDR3 size: 12 residues. Germline CDR1 is SNHLY and CDR2 is FYNNEI. The whole variable domain, filled in from reference TRBV2 and TRBJ1-6, reads EPEVTQTPSHQVTQMGQEVILRCVPISNHLYFYWYRQILGQKVEFLVSFYNNEISEKSEIFDDQFSVERPDGSNFTLKIRSTKLEDSAMYFCASSEALRGSNFGNGTRLTVT.

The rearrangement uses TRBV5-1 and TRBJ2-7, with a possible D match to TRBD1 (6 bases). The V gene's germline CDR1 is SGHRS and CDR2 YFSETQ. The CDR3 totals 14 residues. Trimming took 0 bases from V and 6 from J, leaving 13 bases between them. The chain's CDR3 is CASSLDREGSEQYF. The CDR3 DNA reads TGCGCCAGCAGCTTGGACAGGGAAGGATCCGAGCAGTACTTC. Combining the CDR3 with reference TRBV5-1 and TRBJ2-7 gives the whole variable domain KAGVTQTPRYLIKTRGQQVTLSCSPISGHRSVSWYQQTPGQGLQFLFEYFSETQRNKGNFPGRFSGRQFSNSRSEMNVSTLELGDSALYLCASSLDREGSEQYFGPGTRLTVT.

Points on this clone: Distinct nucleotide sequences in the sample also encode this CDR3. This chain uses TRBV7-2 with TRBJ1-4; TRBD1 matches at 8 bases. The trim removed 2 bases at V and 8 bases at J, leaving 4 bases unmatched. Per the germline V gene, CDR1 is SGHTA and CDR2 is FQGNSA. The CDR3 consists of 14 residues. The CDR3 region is CASSLQGAGEKLFF. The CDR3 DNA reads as TGTGCCAGCAGCTTACAGGGGGCGGGAGAAAAACTGTTTTTT.

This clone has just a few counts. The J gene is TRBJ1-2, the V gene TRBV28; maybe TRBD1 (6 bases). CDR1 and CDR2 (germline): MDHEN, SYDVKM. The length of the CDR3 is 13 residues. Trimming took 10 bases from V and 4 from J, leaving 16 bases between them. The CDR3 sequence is CATLDRNIYGYTF. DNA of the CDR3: TGTGCCACATTGGACAGAAACATCTATGGCTACACCTTC.

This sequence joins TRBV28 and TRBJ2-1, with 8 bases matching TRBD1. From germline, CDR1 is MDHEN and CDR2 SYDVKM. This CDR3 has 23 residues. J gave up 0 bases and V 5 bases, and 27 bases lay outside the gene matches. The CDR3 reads CASSPITPRAGGGNSLSYNEQFF. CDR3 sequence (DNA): TGTGCCAGCAGTCCCATCACCCCTAGGGCAGGGGGCGGGAATAGTCTCTCCTACAATGAGCAGTTCTTC.

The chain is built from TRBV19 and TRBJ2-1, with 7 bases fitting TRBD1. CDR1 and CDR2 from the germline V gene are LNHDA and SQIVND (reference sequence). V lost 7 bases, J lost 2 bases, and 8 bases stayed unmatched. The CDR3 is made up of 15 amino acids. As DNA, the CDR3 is TGTGCCAGTACCGCCGGGACAGTTACCTACAATGAGCAGTTCTTC. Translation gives CASTAGTVTYNEQFF.

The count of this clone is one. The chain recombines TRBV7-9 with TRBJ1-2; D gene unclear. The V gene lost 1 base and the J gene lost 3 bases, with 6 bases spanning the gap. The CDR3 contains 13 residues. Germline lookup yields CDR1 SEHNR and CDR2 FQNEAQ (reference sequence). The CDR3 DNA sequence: TGTGCCAGCAGCTTAGGGGAGCACTATGGCTACACCTTC. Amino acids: CASSLGEHYGYTF.

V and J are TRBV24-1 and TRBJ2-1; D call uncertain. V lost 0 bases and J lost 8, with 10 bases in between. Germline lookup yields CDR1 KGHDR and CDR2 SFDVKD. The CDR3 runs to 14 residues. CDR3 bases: TGTGCCACCAGTGATTTGTCACCTGGAGATGAGCAGTTCTTC. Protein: CATSDLSPGDEQFF.

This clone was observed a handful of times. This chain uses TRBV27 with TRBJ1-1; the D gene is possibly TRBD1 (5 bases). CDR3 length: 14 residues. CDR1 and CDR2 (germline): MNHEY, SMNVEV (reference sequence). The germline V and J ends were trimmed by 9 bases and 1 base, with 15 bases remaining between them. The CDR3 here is CASTKAGGNTEAFF. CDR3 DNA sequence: TGTGCCAGTACTAAAGCCGGGGGGAACACTGAAGCTTTCTTT.

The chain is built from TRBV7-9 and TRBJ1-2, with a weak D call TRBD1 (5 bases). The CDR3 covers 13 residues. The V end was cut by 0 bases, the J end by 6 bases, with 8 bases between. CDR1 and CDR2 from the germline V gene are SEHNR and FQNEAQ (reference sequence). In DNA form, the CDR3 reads TGTGCCAGCAGCTTAGCGACAGTAGATGGCTACACCTTC. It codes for CASSLATVDGYTF.